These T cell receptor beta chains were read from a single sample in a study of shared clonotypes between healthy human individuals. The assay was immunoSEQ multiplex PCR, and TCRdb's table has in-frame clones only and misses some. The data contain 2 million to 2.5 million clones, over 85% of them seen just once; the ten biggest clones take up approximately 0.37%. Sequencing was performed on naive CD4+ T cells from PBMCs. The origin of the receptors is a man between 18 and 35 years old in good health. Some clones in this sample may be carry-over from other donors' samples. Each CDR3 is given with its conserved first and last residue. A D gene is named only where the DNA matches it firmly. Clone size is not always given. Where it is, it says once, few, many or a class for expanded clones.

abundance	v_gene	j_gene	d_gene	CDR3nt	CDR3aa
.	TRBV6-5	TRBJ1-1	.	TGTGCCAGCAGTTTGACAGCGAACACTGAAGCTTTCTTT	CASSLTANTEAFF
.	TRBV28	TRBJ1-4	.	TGTGCCAGCAGTTTATACGGTGGGGGGAGTGAAAAACTGTTTTTT	CASSLYGGGSEKLFF
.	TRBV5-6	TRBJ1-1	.	TGTGCCAGCAGCGTGGAGGGACAGAACACTGAAGCTTTCTTT	CASSVEGQNTEAFF
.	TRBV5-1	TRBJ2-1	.	TGCGCCAGCAGCTTGGCCGGCACTTACCCGGGGGAGCAGTTCTTC	CASSLAGTYPGEQFF
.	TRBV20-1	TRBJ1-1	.	TGCAGTGCTAGATGGGCCGGCGAAGCTTTCTTT	CSARWAGEAFF
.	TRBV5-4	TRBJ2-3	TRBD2	TGTGCCAGCAGCTTGAGCGCTAGCGGCAGCGATACGCAGTATTTT	CASSLSASGSDTQYF
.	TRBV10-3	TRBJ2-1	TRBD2	TGTGCCATCAGTGAACTAGCGGGAGCGGATGAGCAGTTCTTC	CAISELAGADEQFF
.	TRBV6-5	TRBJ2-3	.	TGTGCCAGCAGTTACCGGGTAGCTTTTACAGATACGCAGTATTTT	CASSYRVAFTDTQYF
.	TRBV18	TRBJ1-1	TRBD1	TGTGCCAGCTCACTAAGAACAGGGCGACAGGGGAACACTGAAGCTTTCTTT	CASSLRTGRQGNTEAFF
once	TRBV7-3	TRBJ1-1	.	TGTGCCAGCAGCTTATTATTTAACACTGAAGCTTTCTTT	CASSLLFNTEAFF
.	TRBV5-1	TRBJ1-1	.	TGCGCCAGCAGTTCTGGGACCGTGGGTGATGAAGCTTTCTTT	CASSSGTVGDEAFF
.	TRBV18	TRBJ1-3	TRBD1	TGTGCCAGCTCACTAGGACAGGGCGGAAACACCATATATTTT	CASSLGQGGNTIYF
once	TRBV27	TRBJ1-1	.	TGTGCCAGCAGCAGAAGGATCGAAGGCAGGAGACACACTGAAGCTTTCTTT	CASSRRIEGRRHTEAFF
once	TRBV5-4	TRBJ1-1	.	TGTGCCAGCAGCTTGCGCCCAGCAGACACTGAAGCTTTCTTT	CASSLRPADTEAFF
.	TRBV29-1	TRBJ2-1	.	TGCAGCCCGACCCTAAGGAATGAGCAGTTCTTC	CSPTLRNEQFF
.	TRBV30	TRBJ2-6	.	TGTGCCTGGAGGGTCAGGGGTGCTCCTGGGGCCAACGTCCTGACTTTC	CAWRVRGAPGANVLTF